The rows below give T cell receptor beta chains drawn from one sample of a study of T cell responses to AZD1222 COVID-19 vaccine. Measured with immunoSEQ multiplex PCR; TCRdb has only the in-frame clones, and not every one. The sample records roughly 130,000 clones, 70% to 90% being singletons. This specimen was peripheral blood, taken on day 0 of AZD1222 vaccination. Source of these receptors: an adult in good health. CDR3s include the opening cysteine and the closing phenylalanine or tryptophan. D genes are given only for firm matches. Only part of the rows carry a size: once, few, many, or a class if the clone is expanded.

CDR3nt,CDR3aa,v_gene,abundance,d_gene,j_gene
TGTGCCACCAAGACAGGGACGACAGATACGCAGTATTTT,CATKTGTTDTQYF,TRBV15,few,TRBD1,TRBJ2-3
TGTGCCAGCAGTCCCCCTGGACAGGTCCACGAGCAGTACTTC,CASSPPGQVHEQYF,TRBV6-5,once,TRBD1,TRBJ2-7
TGTGCCAGCAGTGATTTCGTCGGCAATGAGCAGTTCTTC,CASSDFVGNEQFF,TRBV6-4,-,-,TRBJ2-1
TGTGCCAGCACCCACCCGGGACAAAGTTATGAAAAACTGTTTTTT,CASTHPGQSYEKLFF,TRBV6-5,-,-,TRBJ1-4
TGTGCCAGCAGTTACTCGAGAGAGCCTTACACCTTC,CASSYSREPYTF,TRBV6-5,-,-,TRBJ1-2
TGTGCTAGCAGCCGGGGACAGAACACTGAAGCTTTCTTT,CASSRGQNTEAFF,TRBV7-7,-,-,TRBJ1-1
TGTGCCTGGAGTGACAGGGGGGATACGCAGTATTTT,CAWSDRGDTQYF,TRBV30,-,TRBD1,TRBJ2-3
TGTGCCAGCAGTGACCCCGGGACAGGGGACTATGGCTACACCTTC,CASSDPGTGDYGYTF,TRBV2,-,TRBD1,TRBJ1-2
TGTGCCAGCTCGATCGCATTAGGGCGAAACACCATATATTTT,CASSIALGRNTIYF,TRBV18,-,-,TRBJ1-3
TGTGCCAGCAGAACTGCTAGCAATCAGCCCCAGCATTTT,CASRTASNQPQHF,TRBV6-5,-,-,TRBJ1-5
TGTGCCAGCAGCCGAAAAGGGGTGGGTGGCTACACCTTC,CASSRKGVGGYTF,TRBV6-5,-,-,TRBJ1-2
TGTGCCAGCAGTCCCCTGCGCCCCCAAGGCAACTATGGCTACACCTTC,CASSPLRPQGNYGYTF,TRBV6-2/TRBV6-3,-,-,TRBJ1-2
TGTGCCTGGAGGGTCCACTACGAGCAGTACTTC,CAWRVHYEQYF,TRBV30,-,-,TRBJ2-7
TGTGCCACCAGTGATTTGAGCAGGGGCTGGGGCTACACCTTC,CATSDLSRGWGYTF,TRBV24-1,-,-,TRBJ1-2
TGTGCCAGCAGCCAAGACGGACAGGGGAGGGGATACAATGAGCAGTTCTTC,CASSQDGQGRGYNEQFF,TRBV4-2,few,TRBD1,TRBJ2-1
TGTGCCAGCAGTTTAGGGGGGGCGCGGAATCAGCCCCAGCATTTT,CASSLGGARNQPQHF,TRBV27,-,-,TRBJ1-5
TGTGCCATCAGTACCGGGACCCGCGGGCCTTACTATGGCTACACCTTC,CAISTGTRGPYYGYTF,TRBV10-3,few,-,TRBJ1-2
TGTGCCTGGAGACCAGCGGGACCCCGGGATGAGCAGTTCTTC,CAWRPAGPRDEQFF,TRBV30,-,TRBD2,TRBJ2-1
TGTGCCAGCAGCTTGAGGCCGGGGGCGTGGACTGAAGCTTTCTTT,CASSLRPGAWTEAFF,TRBV5-6,-,-,TRBJ1-1
TGTGCCAGCAGTTACTCGACTAGAACAGTGTACGAGCAGTACTTC,CASSYSTRTVYEQYF,TRBV6-5,-,-,TRBJ2-7
TGCAGCGTGGTAGGAGGGTCCTATGGCTACACCTTC,CSVVGGSYGYTF,TRBV29-1,-,-,TRBJ1-2
TGCGCCAGCAGACGACGTCGGGACCGAGGCTGGACGGGACGTCTACATGAAAGCTCCTACGAGCAGTACTTC,CASRRRRDRGWTGRLHESSYEQYF,TRBV10-2,-,-,TRBJ2-7
TGCAGCGTGGCGGACAGGGGGCTTAAAAAACTGTTTTTT,CSVADRGLKKLFF,TRBV29-1,few,TRBD1,TRBJ1-4
TGTGCCTGGAATCCTATAGGGAGGAACACTGAAGCTTTCTTT,CAWNPIGRNTEAFF,TRBV30,-,-,TRBJ1-1
TGTGCCAGCAGCCTTGGGACAGGGGGCCGCAAGGGCTACACCTTC,CASSLGTGGRKGYTF,TRBV5-8,-,TRBD1,TRBJ1-2
TGTGCCTGGAGTTATTTGGGGGGAGGCTACACCTTC,CAWSYLGGGYTF,TRBV30,-,-,TRBJ1-2
TGTGCCAGCAGCTGGGACAGCCCCAAAGTTTACACTGAAGCTTTCTTT,CASSWDSPKVYTEAFF,TRBV7-8,-,TRBD1,TRBJ1-1
TGTGCCAGCAGTTCCCCGGGACAGGGGAAGCGTGATGGCTACACCTTC,CASSSPGQGKRDGYTF,TRBV28,-,TRBD1,TRBJ1-2
TGCGCCAGCAGCCAAGAGGGGAGGGCGAAGAGCTATGGCTACACCTTC,CASSQEGRAKSYGYTF,TRBV4-3,-,-,TRBJ1-2
TGCGCCAGCAGCTTGTGGACCAGCACCTACAATGAGCAGTTCTTC,CASSLWTSTYNEQFF,TRBV5-1,-,-,TRBJ2-1
TGTGCCAGCAGCATCAACAGGGGGAGTGGAAACACCATATATTTT,CASSINRGSGNTIYF,TRBV9,-,TRBD1,TRBJ1-3
TGTGCCAGCAGCCATTTCTCCGGGACAGGGGTCTCTGGGGCCAACGTCCTGACTTTC,CASSHFSGTGVSGANVLTF,TRBV3-1/TRBV3-2,-,TRBD1,TRBJ2-6
TGTGCCAGCAGCCAAGTGACAGATACGCAGTATTTT,CASSQVTDTQYF,TRBV3-1/TRBV3-2,-,-,TRBJ2-3
TGTGCCACCAGTGATCGACCGGGACAGGGGGGTGATACGCAGTATTTT,CATSDRPGQGGDTQYF,TRBV24-1,-,TRBD1,TRBJ2-3
TGTGCCAGCAGCGCCCGGGACAGGGGGCGGACTGAAGCTTTCTTT,CASSARDRGRTEAFF,TRBV9,-,TRBD1,TRBJ1-1
TGTGCCAGCAGGGGGGCGACCGGCAGGACAGGGGCGGACTATGGCTACACCTTC,CASRGATGRTGADYGYTF,TRBV5-4,few,TRBD1,TRBJ1-2
TGTGCCAGCAGCCAAAACCCCCGCGACAGGACCCTGGCTGGATATAATTCACCCCTCCACTTT,CASSQNPRDRTLAGYNSPLHF,TRBV3-1/TRBV3-2,few,-,TRBJ1-6
TGTGCCAGCAGCCCTATGCGAAGTGAGACCCAGTACTTC,CASSPMRSETQYF,TRBV11-2,-,-,TRBJ2-5
TGTGCCAGGCCCCGGGGGCAGTCCATTTATAGCAATCAGCCCCAGCATTTT,CARPRGQSIYSNQPQHF,TRBV19,-,-,TRBJ1-5
TGTGCCAGCAGCGGGCGACTAGCGGGGGGTGGGGAGACCCAGTACTTC,CASSGRLAGGGETQYF,TRBV11-2,-,TRBD2,TRBJ2-5
TGTGCCAGTAATAACATGGGACAGGTCCGAAACACTGAAGCTTTCTTT,CASNNMGQVRNTEAFF,TRBV19,-,TRBD1,TRBJ1-1